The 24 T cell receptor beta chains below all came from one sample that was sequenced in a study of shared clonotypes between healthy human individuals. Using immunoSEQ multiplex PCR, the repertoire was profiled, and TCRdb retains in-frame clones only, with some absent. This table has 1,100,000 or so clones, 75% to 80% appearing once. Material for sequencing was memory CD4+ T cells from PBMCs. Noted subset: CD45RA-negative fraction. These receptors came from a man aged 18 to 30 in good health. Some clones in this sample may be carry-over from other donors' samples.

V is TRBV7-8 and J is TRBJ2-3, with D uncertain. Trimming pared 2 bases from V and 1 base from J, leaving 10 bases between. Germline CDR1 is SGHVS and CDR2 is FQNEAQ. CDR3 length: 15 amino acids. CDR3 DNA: TGTGCCAGCAGCTTACGGGCGAGTGGCACAGATACGCAGTATTTT. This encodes CASSLRASGTDTQYF.

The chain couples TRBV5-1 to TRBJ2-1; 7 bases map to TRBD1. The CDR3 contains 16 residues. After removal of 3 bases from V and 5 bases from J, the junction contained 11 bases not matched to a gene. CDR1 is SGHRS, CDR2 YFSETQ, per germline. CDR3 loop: CASSSFAGTVNNEQFF. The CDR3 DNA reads TGCGCCAGCAGCTCTTTTGCCGGGACAGTCAACAATGAGCAGTTCTTC.

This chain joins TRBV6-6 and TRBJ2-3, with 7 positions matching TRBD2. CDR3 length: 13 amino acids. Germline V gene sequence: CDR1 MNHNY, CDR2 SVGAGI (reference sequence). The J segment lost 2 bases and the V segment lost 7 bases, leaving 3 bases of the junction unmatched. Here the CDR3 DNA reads TGTGCCAGCAAGGCGGGAGTCACAGATACGCAGTATTTT. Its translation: CASKAGVTDTQYF.

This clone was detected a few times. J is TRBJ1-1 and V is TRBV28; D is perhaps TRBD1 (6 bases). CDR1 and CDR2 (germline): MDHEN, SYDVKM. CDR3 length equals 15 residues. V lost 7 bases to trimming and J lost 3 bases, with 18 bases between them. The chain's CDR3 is CASTPAGGDDTEAFF. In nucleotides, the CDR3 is TGTGCCAGCACCCCCGCGGGGGGCGATGACACTGAAGCTTTCTTT.

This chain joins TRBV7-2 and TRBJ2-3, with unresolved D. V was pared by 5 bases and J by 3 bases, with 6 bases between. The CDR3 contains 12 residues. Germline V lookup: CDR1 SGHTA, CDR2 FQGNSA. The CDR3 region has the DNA TGTGCCAGCAGCCAGCCTACAGATACGCAGTATTTT. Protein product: CASSQPTDTQYF.

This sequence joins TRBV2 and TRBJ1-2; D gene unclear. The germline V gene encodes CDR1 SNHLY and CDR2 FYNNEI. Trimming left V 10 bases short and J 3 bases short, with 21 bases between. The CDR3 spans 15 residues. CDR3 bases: TGTGCCATCAACTCCCTCGGGGAACCACACTATGGCTACACCTTC. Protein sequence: CAINSLGEPHYGYTF.

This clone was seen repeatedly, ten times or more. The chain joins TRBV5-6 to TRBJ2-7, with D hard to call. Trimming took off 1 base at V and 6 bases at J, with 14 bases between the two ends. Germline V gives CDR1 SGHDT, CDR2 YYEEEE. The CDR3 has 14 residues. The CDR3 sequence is CASSLSFASGEQYF. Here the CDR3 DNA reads TGTGCCAGCAGCTTGAGCTTCGCGTCTGGCGAGCAGTACTTC.

The DNA for the CDR3 is TGTGCCAGCAGTGAACTGAGAGGGACGGGGGGCTTTTCTAATGAAAAACTGTTTTTT. This codes for CASSELRGTGGFSNEKLFF. V gene TRBV6-1 combines with J gene TRBJ1-4, with a weak D call TRBD1 (6 bases). The CDR3 spans 19 residues. Germline values: CDR1 MNHNS, CDR2 SASEGT. The germline V and J ends were trimmed by 2 bases and 3 bases, with 22 bases remaining between them.

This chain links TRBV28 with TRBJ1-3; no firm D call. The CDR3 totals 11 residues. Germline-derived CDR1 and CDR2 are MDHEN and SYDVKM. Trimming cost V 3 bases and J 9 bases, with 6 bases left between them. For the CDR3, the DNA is TGTGCCAGCAGTTTCTTTGGCACCATATATTTT. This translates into CASSFFGTIYF.

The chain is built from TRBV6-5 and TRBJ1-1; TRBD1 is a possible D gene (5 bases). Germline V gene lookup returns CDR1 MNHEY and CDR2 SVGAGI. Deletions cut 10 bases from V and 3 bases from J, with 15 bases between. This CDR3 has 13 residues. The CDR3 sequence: CATHGGRDTEAFF. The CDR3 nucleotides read TGTGCCACCCACGGGGGGAGAGACACTGAAGCTTTCTTT.

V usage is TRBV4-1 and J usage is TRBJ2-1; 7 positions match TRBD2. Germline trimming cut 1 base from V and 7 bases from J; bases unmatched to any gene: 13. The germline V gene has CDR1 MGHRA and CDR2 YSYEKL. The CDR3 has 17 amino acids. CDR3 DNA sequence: TGCGCCAGCAGCCAAGGGCGGCCAGCGGGGTCTCTGAATGAGCAGTTCTTC. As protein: CASSQGRPAGSLNEQFF.

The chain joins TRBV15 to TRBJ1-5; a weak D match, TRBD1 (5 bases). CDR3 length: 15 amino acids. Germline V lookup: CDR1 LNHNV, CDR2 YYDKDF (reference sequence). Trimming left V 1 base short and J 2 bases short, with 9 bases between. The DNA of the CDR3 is TGTGCCACCAGCAGAGTTAGGGGCGGCAATCAGCCCCAGCATTTT. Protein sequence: CATSRVRGGNQPQHF.

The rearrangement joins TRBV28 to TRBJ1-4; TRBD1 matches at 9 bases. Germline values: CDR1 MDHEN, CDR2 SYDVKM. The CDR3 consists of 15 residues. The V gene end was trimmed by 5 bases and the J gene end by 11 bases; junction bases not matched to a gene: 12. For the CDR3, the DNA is TGTGCCAGCAGTGAGCCGGGACAGGGTGGTGGGAAACTGTTTTTT. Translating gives CASSEPGQGGGKLFF.

Here the CDR3 reads CASSLLTSGKTETQYF. The CDR3 DNA reads TGTGCCAGCAGCTTATTGACTAGCGGGAAAACTGAGACCCAGTACTTC. The chain is built from TRBV11-2 and TRBJ2-5, with 11 bases fitting TRBD2. This CDR3 is 16 amino acids long. Germline V gene sequence: CDR1 SGHAT, CDR2 FQNNGV. With V trimmed by 2 bases and J by 5 bases, 7 bases remained unmatched. Using reference TRBV11-2 and TRBJ2-5 for the parts outside the CDR3, the full variable domain is EAGVAQSPRYKIIEKRQSVAFWCNPISGHATLYWYQQILGQGPKLLIQFQNNGVVDDSQLPKDRFSAERLKGVDSTLKIQPAKLEDSAVYLCASSLLTSGKTETQYFGPGTRLLVL.

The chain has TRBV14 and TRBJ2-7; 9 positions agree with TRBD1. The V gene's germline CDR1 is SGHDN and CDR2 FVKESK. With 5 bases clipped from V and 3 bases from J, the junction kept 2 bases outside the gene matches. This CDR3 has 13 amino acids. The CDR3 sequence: CASSWDRDYEQYF. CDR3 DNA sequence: TGTGCCAGCAGCTGGGACAGGGACTACGAGCAGTACTTC.

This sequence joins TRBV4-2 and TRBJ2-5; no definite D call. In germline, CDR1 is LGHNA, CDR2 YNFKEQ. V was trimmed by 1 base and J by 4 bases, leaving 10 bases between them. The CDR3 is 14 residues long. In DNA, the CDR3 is TGTGCCAGCAGCCAAGTGGGTAGAGGAGAGACCCAGTACTTC. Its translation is CASSQVGRGETQYF.

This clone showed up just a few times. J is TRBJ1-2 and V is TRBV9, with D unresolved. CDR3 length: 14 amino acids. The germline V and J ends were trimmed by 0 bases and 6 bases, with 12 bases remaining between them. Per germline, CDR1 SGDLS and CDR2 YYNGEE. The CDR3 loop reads CASSVDPGSDGYTF. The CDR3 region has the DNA TGTGCCAGCAGCGTAGATCCGGGATCGGATGGCTACACCTTC.

CDR3 region: CATSRPPAGTWYF. The CDR3 region has the DNA TGTGCCACCAGCAGGCCTCCAGCCGGGACTTGGTACTTC. V usage is TRBV15 and J usage is TRBJ2-7; D possibly corresponds to TRBD2 (6 bases). This CDR3 spans 13 amino acids. The ends were cut back, 3 bases at V and 12 bases at J, with 18 bases in the middle. Germline CDR1 and CDR2: LNHNV and YYDKDF (reference sequence). The whole variable domain, remainder taken from reference TRBV15 and TRBJ2-7, is DAMVIQNPRYQVTQFGKPVTLSCSQTLNHNVMYWYQQKSSQAPKLLFHYYDKDFNNEADTPDNFQSRRPNTSFCFLDIRSPGLGDTAMYLCATSRPPAGTWYFGPGTRLTVT.

CDR3 sequence (DNA): TGCAGCGTTGGACCCGCCCGGACTGAGTATGGCTACACCTTC. Its protein product is CSVGPARTEYGYTF. The V gene is TRBV29-1, the J gene TRBJ1-2; D remains unclear. This CDR3 is 14 amino acids long. The V end lost 4 bases, the J end lost 5 bases, and 17 bases lay between the germline ends. CDR1 is SQVTM and CDR2 is ANQGSEA in the germline V gene.

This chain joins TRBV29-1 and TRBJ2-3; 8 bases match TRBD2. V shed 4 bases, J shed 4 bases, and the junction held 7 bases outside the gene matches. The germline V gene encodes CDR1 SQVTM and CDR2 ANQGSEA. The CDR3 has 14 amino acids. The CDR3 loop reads CSVVGGLGADTQYF. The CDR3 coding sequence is TGCAGCGTTGTTGGGGGACTAGGTGCAGATACGCAGTATTTT.

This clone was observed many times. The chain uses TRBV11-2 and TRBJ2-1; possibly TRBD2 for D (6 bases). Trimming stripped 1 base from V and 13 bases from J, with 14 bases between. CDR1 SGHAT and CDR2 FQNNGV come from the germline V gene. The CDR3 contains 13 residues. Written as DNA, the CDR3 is TGTGCCAGCAGCTTAGGTCGGGAGCTCGAACAGTTCTTC. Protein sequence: CASSLGRELEQFF.

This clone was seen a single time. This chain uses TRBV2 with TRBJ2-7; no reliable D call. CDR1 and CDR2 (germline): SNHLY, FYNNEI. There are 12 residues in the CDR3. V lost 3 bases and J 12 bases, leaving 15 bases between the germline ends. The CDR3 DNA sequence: TGTGCCAGCAGTGATCGGACGCGGTTGGGGTACTTC. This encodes CASSDRTRLGYF.

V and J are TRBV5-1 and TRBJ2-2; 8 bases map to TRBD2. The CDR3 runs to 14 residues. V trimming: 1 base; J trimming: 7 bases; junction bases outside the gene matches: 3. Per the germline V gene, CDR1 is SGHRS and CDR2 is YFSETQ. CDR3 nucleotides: TGCGCCAGCAGCTTGCGGGAGGGCCTCGGGGAGCTGTTTTTT. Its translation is CASSLREGLGELFF.

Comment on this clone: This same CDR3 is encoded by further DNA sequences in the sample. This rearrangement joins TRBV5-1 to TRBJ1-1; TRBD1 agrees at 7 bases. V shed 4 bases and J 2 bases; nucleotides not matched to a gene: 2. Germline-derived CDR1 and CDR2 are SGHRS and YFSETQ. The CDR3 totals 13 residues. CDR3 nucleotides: TGCGCCAGCAGCCGGACAGGTAACACTGAAGCTTTCTTT. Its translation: CASSRTGNTEAFF. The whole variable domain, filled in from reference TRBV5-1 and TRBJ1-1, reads KAGVTQTPRYLIKTRGQQVTLSCSPISGHRSVSWYQQTPGQGLQFLFEYFSETQRNKGNFPGRFSGRQFSNSRSEMNVSTLELGDSALYLCASSRTGNTEAFFGQGTRLTVV.